Listed below are T cell receptor beta chains from one sample, sequenced in a study of cytomegalovirus exposure and HLA in healthy donors. Sequencing used immunoSEQ multiplex PCR; TCRdb keeps in-frame clones, though not all of them. The data contain around 130,000 clones, 65% to 90% of them singletons. The specimen was PBMCs. The receptors shown here come from a man between 18 and 29 years old in good health and CMV-seronegative. Each CDR3 is given with its conserved first and last residue. The order of the fields is V gene, J gene, D gene, clone size, CDR3 length, CDR3 DNA, CDR3 protein. A D gene is named only where the DNA matches it firmly. The size field is filled for only some rows; it gives once, few, many or a size class.

v_call: TRBV9; j_call: TRBJ1-1; d_call: -; clone_size: -; cdr3_length: 13; cdr3_nt: TGTGCCAGCAGCGTAAAGGGGGACACTGAAGCTTTCTTT; cdr3_aa: CASSVKGDTEAFF
v_call: TRBV6-5; j_call: TRBJ1-1; d_call: -; clone_size: -; cdr3_length: 15; cdr3_nt: TGTGCCAGCAGTTACTCCAGGGTTCTGAGGACTGAAGCTTTCTTT; cdr3_aa: CASSYSRVLRTEAFF
v_call: TRBV28; j_call: TRBJ1-1; d_call: -; clone_size: -; cdr3_length: 13; cdr3_nt: TGTGCCAGCAGTTTAACTAGGAACACTGAAGCTTTCTTT; cdr3_aa: CASSLTRNTEAFF
v_call: TRBV2; j_call: TRBJ2-3; d_call: TRBD2; clone_size: -; cdr3_length: 13; cdr3_nt: TGTGCCACCTTAGCGGGGGACACAGATACGCAGTATTTT; cdr3_aa: CATLAGDTDTQYF
v_call: TRBV10-3; j_call: TRBJ2-7; d_call: TRBD1; clone_size: -; cdr3_length: 17; cdr3_nt: TGTGCCATCAGTGGGACAGGGGCTGGGGCGCTCTCCTACGAGCAGTACTTC; cdr3_aa: CAISGTGAGALSYEQYF
v_call: TRBV30; j_call: TRBJ1-4; d_call: -; clone_size: -; cdr3_length: 13; cdr3_nt: TGTGCCTGGAGTGCTTGGGGCGATGAAAAACTGTTTTTT; cdr3_aa: CAWSAWGDEKLFF
v_call: TRBV2; j_call: TRBJ2-1; d_call: TRBD2; clone_size: -; cdr3_length: 17; cdr3_nt: TGTGCCAGCAGTCGGACTAGCGGGGGGTTACTCTACAATGAGCAGTTCTTC; cdr3_aa: CASSRTSGGLLYNEQFF
v_call: TRBV27; j_call: TRBJ2-7; d_call: -; clone_size: -; cdr3_length: 13; cdr3_nt: TGTGCCAGCAGTTCGGGGACATTTTACGAGCAGTACTTC; cdr3_aa: CASSSGTFYEQYF
v_call: TRBV9; j_call: TRBJ1-2; d_call: TRBD1; clone_size: -; cdr3_length: 20; cdr3_nt: TGTGCCAGCAAGAGATCCACCTGGCCGGGACAGGGCGAGCCTAACTATGGCTACACCTTC; cdr3_aa: CASKRSTWPGQGEPNYGYTF
v_call: TRBV6-1; j_call: TRBJ1-1; d_call: -; clone_size: -; cdr3_length: 13; cdr3_nt: TGTGCCAGCAGTGAAGAGAGGGATACTGAAGCTTTCTTT; cdr3_aa: CASSEERDTEAFF
v_call: TRBV15; j_call: TRBJ2-1; d_call: -; clone_size: -; cdr3_length: 17; cdr3_nt: TGTGCCACCAGCGGCCCGCGGGTGTATCAGTCGGGAGATGAGCAGTTCTTC; cdr3_aa: CATSGPRVYQSGDEQFF
v_call: TRBV18; j_call: TRBJ1-5; d_call: -; clone_size: -; cdr3_length: 17; cdr3_nt: TGTGCCAGCTCCCCATTGCGGCATTTTTCTAGTGATCAGCCCCAGCATTTT; cdr3_aa: CASSPLRHFSSDQPQHF
v_call: TRBV4-2; j_call: TRBJ1-5; d_call: -; clone_size: -; cdr3_length: 12; cdr3_nt: TGTGCCAGCAGCTTCGACGGGGGGCCCCAGCATTTT; cdr3_aa: CASSFDGGPQHF
v_call: TRBV15; j_call: TRBJ2-1; d_call: -; clone_size: -; cdr3_length: 13; cdr3_nt: TGTGCCATCTCGCTGGGGGCTTACAATGAGCAGTTCTTC; cdr3_aa: CAISLGAYNEQFF
v_call: TRBV29-1; j_call: TRBJ1-1; d_call: -; clone_size: -; cdr3_length: 14; cdr3_nt: TGCAGCGTTGAAGGTAAGGTGGCGGGCACTGAAGCTTTCTTT; cdr3_aa: CSVEGKVAGTEAFF
v_call: TRBV7-9; j_call: TRBJ2-5; d_call: -; clone_size: -; cdr3_length: 12; cdr3_nt: TGTGCCAGCAGCCCGGGGAAAGAGACCCAGTACTTC; cdr3_aa: CASSPGKETQYF
v_call: TRBV2; j_call: TRBJ1-2; d_call: TRBD1; clone_size: once; cdr3_length: 12; cdr3_nt: TGTGCCAACCCGCGCGGACAGGACGGCTACACCTTC; cdr3_aa: CANPRGQDGYTF
v_call: TRBV27; j_call: TRBJ1-1; d_call: -; clone_size: -; cdr3_length: 15; cdr3_nt: TGTGCCAGCAGTTTCTTCCCCCCCCCGGACACTGAAGCTTTCTTT; cdr3_aa: CASSFFPPPDTEAFF
v_call: TRBV4-2; j_call: TRBJ1-6; d_call: TRBD1; clone_size: -; cdr3_length: 15; cdr3_nt: TGTGCCAGCAGCCAAGGAGTCGGGACAGCATCACCCCTCCACTTT; cdr3_aa: CASSQGVGTASPLHF
v_call: TRBV30; j_call: TRBJ1-5; d_call: -; clone_size: few; cdr3_length: 15; cdr3_nt: TGTGCCGGGAGGGGGGTGGGGGGGAGACATCAGCCCCAGCATTTT; cdr3_aa: CAGRGVGGRHQPQHF
v_call: TRBV7-2; j_call: TRBJ1-6; d_call: -; clone_size: -; cdr3_length: 16; cdr3_nt: TGTGCCAGCAGCGTAAAACAGGGCCCCGCTAATTCACCCCTCCACTTT; cdr3_aa: CASSVKQGPANSPLHF
v_call: TRBV9; j_call: TRBJ1-2; d_call: -; clone_size: -; cdr3_length: 15; cdr3_nt: TGTGCCAGCAGCGTAGATGGGACGGGACTCTATGGCTACACCTTC; cdr3_aa: CASSVDGTGLYGYTF
v_call: TRBV28; j_call: TRBJ2-3; d_call: TRBD1; clone_size: few; cdr3_length: 15; cdr3_nt: TGTGCCAGCAGTTCCGGGACAGGGGTCACAGATACGCAGTATTTT; cdr3_aa: CASSSGTGVTDTQYF
v_call: TRBV29-1; j_call: TRBJ1-1; d_call: -; clone_size: few; cdr3_length: 11; cdr3_nt: TGCAGCGTTTATAGACAGAATGAAGCTTTCTTT; cdr3_aa: CSVYRQNEAFF
v_call: TRBV28; j_call: TRBJ1-3; d_call: -; clone_size: -; cdr3_length: 16; cdr3_nt: TGTGCCAGCAGTTTACCCCGGGACATTGGGAGAAGCACCATATATTTT; cdr3_aa: CASSLPRDIGRSTIYF
v_call: TRBV10-2; j_call: TRBJ2-2; d_call: -; clone_size: -; cdr3_length: 11; cdr3_nt: TGCGCCAGCAGTCGTACCGGGGAGCTGTTTTTT; cdr3_aa: CASSRTGELFF
v_call: TRBV5-1; j_call: TRBJ2-1; d_call: TRBD2; clone_size: few; cdr3_length: 15; cdr3_nt: TGCGCCAGCAGCCCGGGGGTAGCGGGGGTAAATGAGCAGTTCTTC; cdr3_aa: CASSPGVAGVNEQFF
v_call: TRBV7-9; j_call: TRBJ2-7; d_call: TRBD1; clone_size: once; cdr3_length: 15; cdr3_nt: TGTGCCAGTGAACTCCGGGACAGGGTAAAGTACGAGCAGTACTTC; cdr3_aa: CASELRDRVKYEQYF
v_call: TRBV28; j_call: TRBJ1-2; d_call: TRBD1; clone_size: once; cdr3_length: 17; cdr3_nt: TGTGCCAGCAGTTTATTAGGGGGACAGGGTTTACACTATGGCTACACCTTC; cdr3_aa: CASSLLGGQGLHYGYTF
v_call: TRBV7-9; j_call: TRBJ2-7; d_call: TRBD1; clone_size: -; cdr3_length: 12; cdr3_nt: TGTGCCAGCGGCCGGGACAGCTACGAGCAGTACTTC; cdr3_aa: CASGRDSYEQYF
v_call: TRBV9; j_call: TRBJ1-2; d_call: -; clone_size: -; cdr3_length: 12; cdr3_nt: TGTGCCAGCGGGGGCAGAAACTATGGCTACACCTTC; cdr3_aa: CASGGRNYGYTF
v_call: TRBV6-1; j_call: TRBJ2-3; d_call: TRBD2; clone_size: -; cdr3_length: 14; cdr3_nt: TGTGCCAGCAGAACCAGCGGGGCCCCCAATACGCAGTATTTT; cdr3_aa: CASRTSGAPNTQYF
v_call: TRBV9; j_call: TRBJ1-2; d_call: TRBD1; clone_size: -; cdr3_length: 13; cdr3_nt: TGTGCCAGCAGCTCAGGGGGCTTAGGGGGCTACACCTTC; cdr3_aa: CASSSGGLGGYTF
v_call: TRBV20-1; j_call: TRBJ1-2; d_call: -; clone_size: -; cdr3_length: 10; cdr3_nt: TGCAGTGCTAGCGGGAACGGCTACACCTTC; cdr3_aa: CSASGNGYTF
v_call: TRBV28; j_call: TRBJ1-1; d_call: -; clone_size: -; cdr3_length: 13; cdr3_nt: TGTGCCAGCAAAACAGGTGCCGACACTGAAGCTTTCTTT; cdr3_aa: CASKTGADTEAFF